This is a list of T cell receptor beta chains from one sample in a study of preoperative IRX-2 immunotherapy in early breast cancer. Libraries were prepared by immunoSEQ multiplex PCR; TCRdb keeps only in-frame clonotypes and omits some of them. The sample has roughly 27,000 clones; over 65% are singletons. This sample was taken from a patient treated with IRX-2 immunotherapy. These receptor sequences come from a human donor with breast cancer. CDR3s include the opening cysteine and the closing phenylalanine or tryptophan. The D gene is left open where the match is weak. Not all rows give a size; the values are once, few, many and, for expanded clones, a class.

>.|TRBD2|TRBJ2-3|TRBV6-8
CASSRGWGTTASDTQYF
TGTGCCAGCTCAAGGGGTTGGGGGACTACCGCCTCAGATACGCAGTATTTT
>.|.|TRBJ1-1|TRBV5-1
CASSLAQAYTEAFF
TGCGCCAGCAGCTTGGCCCAGGCCTACACTGAAGCTTTCTTT
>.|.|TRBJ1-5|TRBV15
CASSLVGGINQPQHF
TGTGCCAGCAGCTTAGTGGGAGGGATTAATCAGCCCCAGCATTTT
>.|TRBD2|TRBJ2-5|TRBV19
CASTSGGETQYF
TGTGCCAGTACCAGCGGGGGTGAGACCCAGTACTTC
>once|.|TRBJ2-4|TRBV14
CASSQGVGLKNIQYF
TGTGCCAGCAGCCAAGGGGTGGGGCTCAAAAACATTCAGTACTTC
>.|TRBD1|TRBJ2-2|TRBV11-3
CASSTSTGTGELFF
TGTGCCAGCAGCACCTCGACAGGGACCGGGGAGCTGTTTTTT
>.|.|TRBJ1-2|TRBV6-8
CASSRNSRGGYGYTF
TGTGCCAGCAGTCGGAATAGCAGGGGCGGCTATGGCTACACCTTC
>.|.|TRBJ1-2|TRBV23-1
CASSQEAGTGGYTF
TGCGCCAGCAGCCAAGAAGCGGGAACGGGTGGCTATACCTTC
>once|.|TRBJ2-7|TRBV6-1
CASSEDSRVMYEQYF
TGTGCCAGCAGTGAAGATAGCAGAGTGATGTACGAGCAGTACTTC
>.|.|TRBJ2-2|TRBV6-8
CASSLDGLGGELFF
TGTGCCAGCAGTTTGGACGGGCTGGGCGGGGAGCTGTTTTTT
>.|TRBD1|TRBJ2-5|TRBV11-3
CASSQPGQGETQYF
TGTGCCAGCAGCCAACCGGGACAGGGTGAGACCCAGTACTTC
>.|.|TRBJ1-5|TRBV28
CASSLLDQPQHF
TGTGCCAGCAGTTTGTTAGATCAGCCCCAGCATTTT
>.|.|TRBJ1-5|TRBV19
CASSDSREGGQPQHF
TGTGCCAGTAGTGACTCGAGGGAGGGAGGTCAGCCCCAGCATTTT
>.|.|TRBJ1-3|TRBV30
CAWRPFPRNTIYF
TGTGCCTGGAGACCCTTCCCCCGAAACACCATATATTTT
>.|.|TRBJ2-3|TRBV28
CASSSPTLSGDTQYF
TGTGCCAGCAGTTCCCCCACACTCAGCGGGGATACGCAGTATTTT
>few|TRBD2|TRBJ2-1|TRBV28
CASSFREGRNEQFF
TGTGCCAGCAGTTTTCGGGAGGGACGTAATGAGCAGTTCTTC
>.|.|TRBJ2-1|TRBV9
CASSVVATYNEQFF
TGTGCCAGCAGCGTAGTCGCTACCTACAATGAGCAGTTCTTC
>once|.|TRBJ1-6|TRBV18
CASSPGGSSYNSPLHF
TGTGCCAGCTCACCGGGGGGCAGCTCCTATAATTCACCCCTCCACTTT
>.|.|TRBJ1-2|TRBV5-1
CASSPRGATPNYGYTF
TGCGCCAGCAGCCCCCGAGGGGCGACCCCTAACTATGGCTACACCTTC
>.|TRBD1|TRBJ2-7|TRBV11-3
CASTRTGWSYEQYF
TGTGCCAGCACCCGGACAGGGTGGTCCTACGAGCAGTACTTC
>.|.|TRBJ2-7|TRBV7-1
CASSAGTPITYEQYF
TGTGCCAGCAGCGCAGGGACACCGATTACCTACGAGCAGTACTTC
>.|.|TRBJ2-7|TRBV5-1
CASSLVMRGQEGPYEQYF
TGCGCCAGCAGCTTGGTAATGAGGGGGCAGGAGGGACCCTACGAGCAGTACTTC
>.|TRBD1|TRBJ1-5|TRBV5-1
CASSPGTGWSNQPQHF
TGCGCCAGCAGCCCCGGGACAGGGTGGAGCAATCAGCCCCAGCATTTT
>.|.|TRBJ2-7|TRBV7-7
CASSSQTNSYKQYF
TGTGCCAGCAGCTCCCAGACAAACTCCTACAAGCAGTACTTC
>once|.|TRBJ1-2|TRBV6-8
CASGPAGLGSGYTF
TGTGCCAGCGGCCCCGCAGGGCTGGGTTCCGGCTACACCTTC
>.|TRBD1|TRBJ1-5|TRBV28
CASLRTGRIQPQHF
TGTGCCAGCCTTAGGACAGGGCGGATTCAGCCCCAGCATTTT
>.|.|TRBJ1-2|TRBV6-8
CASRPQGGYGYTF
TGTGCCAGCAGACCACAGGGTGGCTATGGCTACACCTTC
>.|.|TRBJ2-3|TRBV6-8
CASNPLLGAATDTQYF
TGTGCCAGCAACCCCCTACTAGGGGCAGCAACAGATACGCAGTATTTT
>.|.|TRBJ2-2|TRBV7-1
CASSQGSEGLTGELFF
TGTGCCAGCAGCCAAGGGTCGGAGGGCCTCACCGGGGAGCTGTTTTTT
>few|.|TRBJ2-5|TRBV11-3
CASSLRGQEETQYF
TGTGCCAGCAGCCTGAGAGGGCAGGAAGAGACCCAGTACTTC
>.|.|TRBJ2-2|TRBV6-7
CASRDLLELFF
TGTGCCAGCAGGGACTTGTTAGAGCTGTTTTTT
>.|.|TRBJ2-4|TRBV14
CASSQGHGADIQYF
TGTGCCAGCAGCCAGGGACACGGGGCGGACATTCAGTACTTC
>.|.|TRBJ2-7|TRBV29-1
CSAEGDGTYEQYF
TGCAGCGCAGAAGGGGACGGGACCTACGAGCAGTACTTC
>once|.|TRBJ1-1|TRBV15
CATSRVYLGTEAFF
TGTGCCACCAGCAGAGTTTACCTGGGGACTGAAGCTTTCTTT
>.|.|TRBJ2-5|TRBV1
CASSQDHEETQYF
TGCGCCAGCAGCCAGGACCACGAAGAGACCCAGTACTTC
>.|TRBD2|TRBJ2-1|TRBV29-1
CSVESGESGRYNEQFF
TGCAGCGTTGAATCTGGCGAGAGCGGGAGATATAATGAGCAGTTCTTC
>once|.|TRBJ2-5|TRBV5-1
CASSFAGIQETQYF
TGCGCCAGCAGCTTCGCAGGGATACAAGAGACCCAGTACTTC
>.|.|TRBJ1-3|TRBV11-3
CASSPAYGAGSDTIYF
TGTGCCAGCAGCCCGGCGTACGGAGCGGGTAGTGACACCATATATTTT
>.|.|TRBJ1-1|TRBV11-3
CASSLSGTVNTEAFF
TGTGCCAGCAGCTTATCCGGGACGGTGAACACTGAAGCTTTCTTT
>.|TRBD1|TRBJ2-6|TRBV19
CASSERQGRANVLTF
TGTGCCAGTAGTGAAAGACAGGGCCGGGCCAACGTCCTGACTTTC
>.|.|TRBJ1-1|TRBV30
CAWSGGTTEAFF
TGTGCCTGGAGTGGCGGGACCACTGAAGCTTTCTTT